The 11 T cell receptor beta chains below come from one sample, sequenced in a study. MiXCR, run by TCRdb on the 5' RACE reads, gives a single entry per CDR3 protein. The data show more than 1,000 distinct CDR3 sequences, roughly 7.2% seen once. What was sequenced was central memory T cells from blood PBMCs. Subset here: central memory CD4+ T cells. These TCRs come from a male donor with HIV.

Relative to its sample, this clonotype is medium-sized. The rearrangement uses TRBV10-3 and TRBJ2-3; 10 bases are a match to TRBD2. The CDR3 contains 16 residues. CDR1 is ENHRY and CDR2 is SYGVKD in the germline V gene. The V and J ends lost 3 bases and 1 base, in that order; junction bases with no gene match: 4. In nucleotides, the CDR3 is TGTGCCATCAGTGACCTACTAGCGGGACGCACAGATACGCAGTATTTT. It encodes CAISDLLAGRTDTQYF.

This clonotype ranks as medium-sized. The chain recombines TRBV7-7 with TRBJ1-6; TRBD1 aligns across 8 bases. The V and J ends lost 4 bases and 7 bases, in that order; junction bases with no gene match: 6. The length of the CDR3 is 15 residues. Germline V lookup: CDR1 SSHAT, CDR2 FNYEAQ (reference sequence). CDR3 coding DNA: TGTGCCAGCAGCTCCGGACAGGGACAAAATTCACCCCTCCACTTT. Amino acids: CASSSGQGQNSPLHF.

This clonotype was found a few times. This chain joins TRBV12-3 or TRBV12-4 and TRBJ2-5; no clear D. The germline V and J ends were trimmed by 3 bases and 3 bases, with 8 bases remaining between them. The CDR3 length is 13 residues. The CDR3 loop is CASSLGRKETQYF. Here the CDR3 DNA reads TGTGCCAGCAGTTTGGGCCGCAAAGAGACCCAGTACTTC.

This clonotype ranks as medium-sized. V usage is TRBV30 and J usage is TRBJ1-1; D might be TRBD1 (5 bases). CDR3 length: 11 residues. The V gene's germline CDR1 is GTSNPN and CDR2 SVGIG (reference sequence). Deletions cut 8 bases from V and 5 bases from J, with 12 bases between. CDR3 sequence (DNA): TGTGCCGGCGGCAGGGTTACTGAAGCTTTCTTT. Its protein product is CAGGRVTEAFF. Using reference TRBV30 and TRBJ1-1 for the parts outside the CDR3, the full variable domain is SQTIHQWPATLVQPVGSPLSLECTVEGTSNPNLYWYRQAAGRGLQLLFYSVGIGQISSEVPQNLSASRPQDRQFILSSKKLLLSDSGFYLCAGGRVTEAFFGQGTRLTVV.

This clonotype was counted between two and nine times. This chain links TRBV5-1 with TRBJ2-3; D perhaps matches TRBD1 (7 bases). The CDR3 runs 15 residues. Germline-derived CDR1 and CDR2 are SGHRS and YFSETQ. V dropped 5 bases and J dropped 4 bases, with 17 bases sitting between them. CDR3 nucleotide sequence: TGCGCCAGCAGTTCAGGAGGGGGCGAGGCAGATACGCAGTATTTT. This translates into CASSSGGGEADTQYF.

This clonotype is large in the sample. The rearrangement uses TRBV12-3 or TRBV12-4 and TRBJ2-7; D possibly corresponds to TRBD2 (5 bases). CDR3 length: 13 amino acids. V was clipped by 6 bases and J by 0 bases, with 9 bases between them. The CDR3 bases are TGTGCCAGCAGACAACGGGACTCCTACGAGCAGTACTTC. Translation: CASRQRDSYEQYF.

The V call is TRBV5-1, the J call TRBJ1-6; unclear D gene. Germline CDR1 is SGHRS and CDR2 is YFSETQ. The CDR3 runs 14 residues. Trimming removed 0 bases at V and 8 bases at J, with 9 bases between. The CDR3 coding sequence is TGCGCCAGCAGCTTGGCGGGTCAGGATTCACCCCTCCACTTT. Protein sequence: CASSLAGQDSPLHF.

J is TRBJ2-1 and V is TRBV7-9; D is possibly TRBD1 (6 bases). The V gene's germline CDR1 is SEHNR and CDR2 FQNEAQ (reference sequence). This CDR3 is built from 15 residues. Trimming left V 3 bases short and J 2 bases short, with 11 bases between. In DNA, the CDR3 is TGTGCCAGCAGCTTCGGGGACAACGCCTACAATGAGCAGTTCTTC. It yields the protein CASSFGDNAYNEQFF.

This clonotype ranks as medium-sized. V usage is TRBV11-3 and J usage is TRBJ2-3; D assignment may be TRBD1 or TRBD2 (5 bases each). Germline V gene sequence: CDR1 SGHNT, CDR2 YENEEA. There are 14 residues in the CDR3. V was clipped by 5 bases and J by 3 bases, with 12 bases between them. Here the CDR3 DNA reads TGTGCCAGCAGCCCTCGGGGCACTACAGATACGCAGTATTTT. It specifies CASSPRGTTDTQYF.

This clonotype was observed a few times. The chain joins TRBV10-3 to TRBJ1-1; possible D gene TRBD1, 5 bases. V lost 3 bases to trimming and J lost 4 bases, with 21 bases between them. Per the germline V gene, CDR1 is ENHRY and CDR2 is SYGVKD. This CDR3 has 17 residues. CDR3 nucleotide sequence: TGTGCCATCAGTGACAGGGAGGCGACCGCCGGTCGCACTGAAGCTTTCTTT. As protein: CAISDREATAGRTEAFF.

In its sample, this clonotype ranks as medium-sized (0.01 to 0.1%). CDR3 residues: CASSQGQGPYTEAFF. The CDR3 coding sequence is TGTGCCAGCAGCCAAGGCCAGGGACCCTACACTGAAGCTTTCTTT. The V gene is TRBV4-2, the J gene TRBJ1-1; tentatively, D is TRBD1 (5 bases). The germline V gene has CDR1 LGHNA and CDR2 YNFKEQ. The V and J ends lost 1 base and 3 bases respectively, with 12 bases between them. The CDR3 contains 15 residues.